The source of this T cell receptor (beta chain) is a study of CD8 T cells in ankylosing spondylitis. Findings and limits, study-wide: Clones linked with disease were CD8+ and fairly uncommon in the peripheral blood. Reportedly, disease-linked clones are significantly enriched in ankylosing spondylitis patients' matched synovial fluid. What appeared characteristic of ankylosing spondylitis blood was a TCR beta motif of 7 or 8 highly homologous variants.

The CDR3 consists of 14 residues. The ends were cut back, 6 bases at V and 6 bases at J, with 14 bases in the middle. Details on this clonotype: Its antigen is unknown.

5'-RACE, quantitative and with molecular barcodes, yielded the TCR beta libraries. Via MiXCR, TCRdb re-called the 5' RACE reads, giving one row per CDR3 protein. This sample has about 250,000 distinct CDR3 sequences, with about a sixth found just once. Specimen: blood, either unsorted or a sorted T cell fraction (not recorded which). The source is a male donor with ankylosing spondylitis or in good health (not recorded which). The J gene is TRBJ2-2, the V gene TRBV12-3 or TRBV12-4, with D perhaps matching TRBD1 or TRBD2 (5 bases each). The CDR3 spells CASSTGTDSGELFF. DNA for the CDR3: TGTGCCAGCAGCACCGGGACCGACTCCGGGGAGCTGTTTTTT.